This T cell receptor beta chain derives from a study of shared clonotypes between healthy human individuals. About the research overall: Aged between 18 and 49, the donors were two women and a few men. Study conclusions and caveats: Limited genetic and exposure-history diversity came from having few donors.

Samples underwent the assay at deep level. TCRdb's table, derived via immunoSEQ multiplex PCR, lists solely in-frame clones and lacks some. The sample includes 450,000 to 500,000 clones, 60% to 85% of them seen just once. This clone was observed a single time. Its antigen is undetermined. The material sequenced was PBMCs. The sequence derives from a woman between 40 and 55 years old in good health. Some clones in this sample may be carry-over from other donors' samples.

The CDR3 loop is CALYRAGGEKLFF. The CDR3 coding sequence is TGTGCCTTGTACAGGGCAGGGGGCGAAAAACTGTTTTTT. The rearrangement uses TRBV30 and TRBJ1-4, with TRBD1 identical over 8 bases. Trimming took 7 bases from V and 8 from J; bases not matched to a gene: 9. The CDR3 has 13 amino acids. Germline CDR1 reads GTSNPN; CDR2 reads SVGIG (reference sequence).